This is a list of T cell receptor beta chains from one sample in a study of blood T cell repertoires in COVID-19. Measured with immunoSEQ multiplex PCR; TCRdb has only the in-frame clones, and not every one. The sample lists under 350,000 clones; 85% to 90% were seen once. Sequenced input: peripheral blood. The receptors were gathered from a man aged 40-55 years with acute or convalescent COVID-19. The CDR3 runs from the conserved cysteine through the conserved F or W. D genes are given only for firm matches. The size of a clone is reported for some rows only, either as once, few or many, or as a class for expanded clones.

length	J	D	size	V	CDR3	DNA
15	TRBJ2-1	TRBD1	NA	TRBV19	CASSIGQGSYNEQFF	TGTGCCAGTAGTATTGGACAGGGGTCCTACAATGAGCAGTTCTTC
13	TRBJ2-7	NA	NA	TRBV5-6	CASSLGTWGEQYF	TGTGCCAGCAGCCTCGGGACTTGGGGCGAGCAGTACTTC
13	TRBJ1-1	TRBD1	NA	TRBV5-6	CASSLVQGARAFF	TGTGCCAGCAGCTTGGTGCAGGGGGCGAGGGCTTTCTTT
16	TRBJ1-3	TRBD1	NA	TRBV2	CASSPQGARTGNTIYF	TGTGCCAGCAGTCCACAGGGGGCAAGAACGGGAAACACCATATATTTT
16	TRBJ1-4	NA	once	TRBV11-2	CASRGGPYTTNEKLFF	TGTGCCAGCCGCGGGGGGCCCTATACAACTAATGAAAAACTGTTTTTT
14	TRBJ2-7	NA	NA	TRBV18	CASSPSTEVYEQYF	TGTGCCAGCTCACCAAGTACTGAAGTCTACGAGCAGTACTTC
12	TRBJ2-2	NA	NA	TRBV2	CASSQYSRELFF	TGTGCCAGCAGCCAATACTCCAGGGAGCTGTTTTTT
12	TRBJ1-2	NA	few	TRBV19	CASSHRRYGYTF	TGTGCCAGTAGTCACAGGCGCTATGGCTACACCTTC
17	TRBJ2-1	NA	NA	TRBV5-1	CASSPTEGGAWGNEQFF	TGCGCCAGCAGCCCAACTGAGGGGGGGGCTTGGGGCAATGAGCAGTTCTTC
11	TRBJ2-7	NA	NA	TRBV10-3	CAISQRTEQYF	TGTGCCATCAGTCAGCGCACCGAGCAGTACTTC
14	TRBJ2-7	TRBD2	NA	TRBV11-2	CASSFGTSLHEQYF	TGTGCCAGCAGCTTCGGGACTAGTCTCCACGAGCAGTACTTC
15	TRBJ1-6	NA	NA	TRBV19	CASSSQALLDSPLHF	TGTGCCAGTAGTTCGCAGGCCCTCCTCGACTCACCCCTCCACTTT
18	TRBJ2-7	TRBD1	few	TRBV4-1	CASSQDLRRQGPSYEQYF	TGCGCCAGCAGCCAAGATCTTCGTCGACAGGGACCTTCCTACGAGCAGTACTTC
15	TRBJ2-7	TRBD1	NA	TRBV19	CASRTTTGSSYEQYF	TGTGCCAGTAGAACTACGACAGGGAGCTCCTACGAGCAGTACTTC
15	TRBJ1-1	NA	NA	TRBV9	CASSVSGHQNTEAFF	TGTGCCAGCAGCGTGTCTGGACACCAGAACACTGAAGCTTTCTTT
12	TRBJ1-3	NA	NA	TRBV5-1	CACRDSGNTIYF	TGCGCCTGCCGGGACTCTGGAAACACCATATATTTT
16	TRBJ1-2	TRBD1	NA	TRBV11-2	CASSFTRQGLIYGYTF	TGTGCCAGCAGCTTCACCAGACAGGGCCTAATCTATGGCTACACCTTC
15	TRBJ2-1	TRBD1	once	TRBV6-6	CASSFNRGPYNEQFF	TGTGCCAGCAGTTTTAACAGGGGGCCCTACAATGAGCAGTTCTTC
14	TRBJ1-2	TRBD1	NA	TRBV10-3	CAISLTGAYYGYTF	TGTGCCATCAGTCTGACAGGGGCCTACTATGGCTACACCTTC
12	TRBJ1-4	NA	NA	TRBV29-1	CSGSATNEKLFF	TGCAGCGGCAGCGCAACTAATGAAAAACTGTTTTTT
13	TRBJ2-3	NA	NA	TRBV10-1	CASRQGGTDTQYF	TGCGCCAGCAGACAGGGAGGCACAGATACGCAGTATTTT
11	TRBJ1-2	NA	NA	TRBV20-1	CSAGTYYGYTF	TGCAGTGCTGGGACATACTATGGCTACACCTTC
14	TRBJ2-7	NA	NA	TRBV7-8	CASSSNSAGYEQYF	TGTGCCAGCAGCAGTAATTCGGCGGGGTACGAGCAGTACTTC